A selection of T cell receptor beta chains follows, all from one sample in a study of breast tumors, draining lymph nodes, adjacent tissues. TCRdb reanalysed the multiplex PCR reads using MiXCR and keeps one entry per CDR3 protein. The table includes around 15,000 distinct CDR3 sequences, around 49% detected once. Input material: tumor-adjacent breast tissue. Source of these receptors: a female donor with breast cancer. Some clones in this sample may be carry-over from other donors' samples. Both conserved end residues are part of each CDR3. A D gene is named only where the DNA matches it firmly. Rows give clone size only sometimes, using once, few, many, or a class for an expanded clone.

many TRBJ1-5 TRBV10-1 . TGCGCCAGCCTTTCCAGGGTTAGCAATCAGCCCCAGCATTTT CASLSRVSNQPQHF
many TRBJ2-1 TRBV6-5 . TGTGCCAGCAGACCCGCTACAGGGAACAATGAGCAGTTCTTC CASRPATGNNEQFF
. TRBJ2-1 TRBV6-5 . TGTGCCAGCAGTTTGGTCTCGAGCGGACCCTACAATGAGCAGTTCTTC CASSLVSSGPYNEQFF
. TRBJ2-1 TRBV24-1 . TGTGCCACCGGAGGGGTTGGTGAGCAGTTCTTC CATGGVGEQFF
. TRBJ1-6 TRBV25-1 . TGTGCCAGCACCCCAAGTGGGGTCGGGAACAATTCACCCCTCCACTTT CASTPSGVGNNSPLHF
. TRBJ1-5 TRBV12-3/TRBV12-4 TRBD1 TGTGCCAGCAGTCCCGGGGACAGGGGAAACAATCAGCCCCAGCATTTT CASSPGDRGNNQPQHF
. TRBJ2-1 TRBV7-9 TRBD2 TGTGCCAGCAGCCAAGGGGTCGGGACTAGCGGGCCCAGCGCCTACAATGAGCAGTTCTTC CASSQGVGTSGPSAYNEQFF
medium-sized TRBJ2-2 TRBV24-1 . TGTGCCACCAGCACAGGGTGGAGTGGCGCCGGGGAGCTGTTTTTT CATSTGWSGAGELFF
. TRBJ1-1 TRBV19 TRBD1 TGTGCCAGTAGTTTCCGGGACAGGAACACTGAAGCTTTCTTT CASSFRDRNTEAFF
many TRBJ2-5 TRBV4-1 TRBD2 TGCGCCAGCAGCCCAGACCCCTTAGCGGGAGACCAAGAGACCCAGTACTTC CASSPDPLAGDQETQYF
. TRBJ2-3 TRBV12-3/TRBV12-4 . TGTGCCAGCAGACTGTTGAGCGGGCAGTCAGATACGCAGTGTTTT CASRLLSGQSDTQCF
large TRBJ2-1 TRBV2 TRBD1 TGTGCCAGCAGGGACAGGGGTTACAATGAGCAGTTCTTC CASRDRGYNEQFF
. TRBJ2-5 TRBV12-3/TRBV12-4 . TGTGCCAGCAGCCCAACGGCAGGCGACCAAGAGACCCAGTACTTC CASSPTAGDQETQYF
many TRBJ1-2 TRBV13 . TGTGCCAGCAGCTTGGGAATCCGACCGCGTGGCTACACCTTC CASSLGIRPRGYTF
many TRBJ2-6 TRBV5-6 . TGTGCCAGCAGCACCCTCACAGGGTTGTTGGCTGGGGCCAACGTCCTGACTTTC CASSTLTGLLAGANVLTF
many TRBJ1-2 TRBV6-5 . TGTGCCAGCAGCAGGGGAAGTTTGGGCTATGGCTACACCTTC CASSRGSLGYGYTF
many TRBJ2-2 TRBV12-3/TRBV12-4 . TGTGCCAGCAGCAGAACCCGGACAGCCACCGGGGAGCTGTTTTTT CASSRTRTATGELFF
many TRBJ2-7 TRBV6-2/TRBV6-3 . TGTGCCAGCAGTCACTCACAGGTTTACTCCTACGAGCAGTACTTC CASSHSQVYSYEQYF
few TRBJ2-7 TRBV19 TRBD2 TGTGCCACCCGACTAGCGGGATCCTACGAGCAGTACTTC CATRLAGSYEQYF
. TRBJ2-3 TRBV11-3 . TGTGCCAGCGGTAGCGGCCCTTGGGATACGCAGTATTTT CASGSGPWDTQYF
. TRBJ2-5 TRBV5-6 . TGTGCCGGCAGCTTGAAGGGCCAGGGGTTGGCCCAAGAGACCCAGTACTTC CAGSLKGQGLAQETQYF
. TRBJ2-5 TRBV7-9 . TGTGCCAGCAGCTTAGGACAGGGACTAGAACAAGAGACCCAGTACTTC CASSLGQGLEQETQYF
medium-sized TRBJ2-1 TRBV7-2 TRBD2 TGTGCCAGCAGTCTAAACTTAGGGAGGGCCAATGAGCAGTTCTTC CASSLNLGRANEQFF
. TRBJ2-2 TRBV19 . TGTGCCAGTGGGGTCTGGGCAACCACCGGGGAGCTGTTTTTT CASGVWATTGELFF
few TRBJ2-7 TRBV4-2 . TGTGCCAGCAGCCAAGAGTTTGGGGGTTACTACGAGCAGTACTTC CASSQEFGGYYEQYF
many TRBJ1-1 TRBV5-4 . TGTGCCAGCAGTTCGGCCGGGATAGCGAACACTGAAGCTTTCTTT CASSSAGIANTEAFF
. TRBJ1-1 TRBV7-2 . TGTGCCAGCAGCTTCGACGGAATGAACACCGAAGCTTTCTTT CASSFDGMNTEAFF
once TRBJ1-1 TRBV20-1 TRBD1 TGCAGGCGGGACAGGCAAAACACTGAAGCTTTCTTT CRRDRQNTEAFF
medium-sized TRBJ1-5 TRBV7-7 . TGTGCCAGCAGCTTAGCCCTACCCCAGCCCCAGCATTTT CASSLALPQPQHF
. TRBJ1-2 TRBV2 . TGTGCCAGCAGGTTGGACTTACCTTATGGCTACACCTTC CASRLDLPYGYTF
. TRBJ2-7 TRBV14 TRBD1 TGTGCCAGCAGCCGAGGACAGGCTCTCTCCTACGAGCAGTACTTC CASSRGQALSYEQYF
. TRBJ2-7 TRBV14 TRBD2 TGTGCCAGCAGCCAAACCGGGACTAGCACTCAGCAGTACTTC CASSQTGTSTQQYF